This T cell receptor (beta chain) was captured in a study of cytomegalovirus exposure and HLA in healthy donors. This clone was seen a handful of times. CDR3 length: 15 residues. Germline lookup yields CDR1 SQVTM and CDR2 ANQGSEA. With V trimmed by 3 bases and J by 10 bases, 9 bases remained unmatched. The PCR used 60 Vbeta and 13 Jbeta primers. Using immunoSEQ multiplex PCR, the repertoire was profiled, and TCRdb retains in-frame clones only, with some absent. Of 150,000 to 200,000 clones in the sample, about 9% are singletons; the top ten hold approximately 1.4%. Sequencing input: PBMCs. This sequence originates from a woman younger than 45 in good health and CMV-seropositive. The chain joins TRBV29-1 to TRBJ2-1; 13 bases line up with TRBD2. CDR3 bases: TGCAGCGTTGATAGGGGGACTAGCGGGAAAGGAGAGCAGTTCTTC. This sequence encodes CSVDRGTSGKGEQFF.